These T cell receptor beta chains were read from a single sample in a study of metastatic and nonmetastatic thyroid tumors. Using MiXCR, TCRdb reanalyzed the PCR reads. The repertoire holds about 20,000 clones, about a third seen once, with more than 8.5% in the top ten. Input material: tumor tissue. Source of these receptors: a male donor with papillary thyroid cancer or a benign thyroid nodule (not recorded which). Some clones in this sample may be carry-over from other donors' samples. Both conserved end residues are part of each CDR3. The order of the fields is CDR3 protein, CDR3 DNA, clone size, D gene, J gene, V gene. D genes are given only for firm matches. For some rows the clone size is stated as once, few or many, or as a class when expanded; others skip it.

CASSLTGNTGELFF,TGCGCCAGCAGCTTGACAGGGAACACCGGGGAGCTGTTTTTT,NA,NA,TRBJ2-2,TRBV5-1
CASSGGLGAYEQYF,TGCGCCAGCAGCGGGGGCCTGGGGGCCTACGAGCAGTACTTC,NA,NA,TRBJ2-7,TRBV5-1
CASSEFGGARGINQPQHF,TGTGCCAGCAGTGAGTTTGGGGGCGCGCGGGGGATCAATCAGCCCCAGCATTTT,few,NA,TRBJ1-5,TRBV6-1
CASSQDRAGGLNGYTF,TGTGCCAGCAGCCAAGATCGTGCAGGGGGTTTGAATGGCTACACCTTC,NA,TRBD1,TRBJ1-2,TRBV3-1
CSAPLTGGPIHEQYF,TGCAGTGCTCCATTGACAGGGGGGCCTATTCACGAGCAGTACTTC,NA,TRBD1,TRBJ2-7,TRBV20-1
CASRVGGGEHQPQHF,TGTGCCAGCAGGGTGGGCGGGGGGGAACATCAGCCCCAGCATTTT,many,NA,TRBJ1-5,TRBV6-1
CASKWESNREGFF,TGTGCCAGCAAATGGGAGAGTAATCGAGAGGGGTTCTTC,few,NA,TRBJ2-1,TRBV2
CASTLRGPRSEQFF,TGTGCCAGCACCCTGAGAGGGCCTAGGAGTGAGCAGTTCTTC,NA,NA,TRBJ2-1,TRBV27
CASQGLRGRPINSPLHF,TGTGCCAGCCAGGGCCTGAGGGGGCGGCCGATTAATTCACCCCTCCACTTT,NA,TRBD1,TRBJ1-6,TRBV11-2
CASSLKNSGANVLTF,TGTGCCAGCAGTTTAAAGAACTCTGGGGCCAACGTCCTGACTTTC,many,NA,TRBJ2-6,TRBV27
CASSEGGPAQWEKLFF,TGTGCCAGCAGTGAGGGGGGCCCGGCCCAATGGGAAAAACTGTTTTTT,few,NA,TRBJ1-4,TRBV28
CSARYGRDNSPLHF,TGCAGTGCTAGATATGGCAGGGATAATTCACCCCTCCACTTT,medium-sized,NA,TRBJ1-6,TRBV20-1
CSARGTGNTGELFF,TGCAGTGCTAGAGGGACAGGGAACACCGGGGAGCTGTTTTTT,NA,TRBD1,TRBJ2-2,TRBV20-1
CASSAITGLRNNEQFF,TGTGCCAGCAGCGCAATAACGGGGTTACGGAACAATGAGCAGTTCTTC,many,NA,TRBJ2-1,TRBV9
CASSIAISGNTIYF,TGTGCCAGCAGCATCGCCATCTCTGGAAACACCATATATTTT,medium-sized,NA,TRBJ1-3,TRBV11-2
CASSLIPAGWPGTGEKLFF,TGTGCCAGCAGCTTAATTCCAGCGGGATGGCCGGGAACGGGGGAAAAACTGTTTTTT,NA,NA,TRBJ1-4,TRBV7-3
CASSSRPEDTQYF,TGTGCCAGCAGCTCCCGCCCGGAAGATACGCAGTATTTT,few,NA,TRBJ2-3,TRBV7-2
CAWSVYPTGFYGYTF,TGTGCCTGGAGTGTATATCCTACAGGGTTCTATGGCTACACCTTC,NA,NA,TRBJ1-2,TRBV30
CASSLVYEQYF,TGTGCCAGCAGCTTAGTCTACGAGCAGTACTTC,medium-sized,NA,TRBJ2-7,TRBV7-8
CASSLSVGTSGASEQYF,TGTGCCAGCAGCTTATCCGTTGGGACTAGCGGCGCAAGCGAGCAGTACTTC,once,TRBD2,TRBJ2-7,TRBV11-1
CASSQDPTGGYTEAFF,TGTGCCAGCAGCCAAGATCCAACAGGGGGTTATACTGAAGCTTTCTTT,medium-sized,TRBD1,TRBJ1-1,TRBV3-1
CASSQTPAGELFF,TGCGCCAGCAGCCAAACCCCGGCCGGGGAGCTGTTTTTT,NA,NA,TRBJ2-2,TRBV4-1
CASNGLNRISPLDF,TGTGCCAGCAACGGGCTGAACCGGATTTCACCCCTCGACTTT,once,NA,TRBJ1-6,TRBV5-8
CSARNSQGAYEQYF,TGCAGTGCTAGGAACTCACAGGGGGCTTACGAGCAGTACTTC,once,TRBD1,TRBJ2-7,TRBV20-1
CASSLQGGDQETQYF,TGTGCCAGCAGCTTACAGGGGGGAGATCAAGAGACCCAGTACTTC,NA,NA,TRBJ2-5,TRBV7-2
CSAVDRRDHVYTF,TGCAGTGCCGTGGACAGGAGGGACCATGTCTACACCTTC,NA,TRBD1,TRBJ1-2,TRBV20-1
CASSQLQLGEQFF,TGTGCCAGCAGCCAACTCCAGCTCGGTGAGCAGTTCTTC,many,NA,TRBJ2-1,TRBV4-2
CASSDPVLVLTDTQYF,TGTGCCAGCAGTGATCCCGTACTGGTGCTCACAGATACGCAGTATTTT,once,NA,TRBJ2-3,TRBV2
CASKAQYSNQPQHF,TGTGCCAGCAAGGCACAGTATAGCAATCAGCCCCAGCATTTT,NA,NA,TRBJ1-5,TRBV6-1
CASSFWTLYGPDTQYF,TGTGCCAGCAGCTTCTGGACCCTGTACGGGCCAGATACGCAGTATTTT,NA,NA,TRBJ2-3,TRBV7-8
CASSLWENTGELFF,TGTGCCAGCAGCTTGTGGGAGAACACCGGGGAGCTGTTTTTT,many,NA,TRBJ2-2,TRBV5-6